The 32 T cell receptor beta chains reported below all come from one sample, sequenced in a study of blood T cell repertoires in COVID-19. The table came from immunoSEQ multiplex PCR; TCRdb's copy has only in-frame clones and leaves some out. The repertoire holds hundreds of thousands of clones, with approximately 80% as singletons. Sequencing was done on a sample of peripheral blood. These TCRs come from a woman aged 80 or over with active or convalescent COVID-19.

The genes are TRBV18 and TRBJ1-6; 7 bases align to TRBD1. Germline V gene lookup returns CDR1 KGHSH and CDR2 LQKENI. The CDR3 loop spans 15 amino acids. J gave up 0 bases and V 6 bases, and 2 bases lay outside the gene matches. This CDR3 reads CASSRDSSYNSPLHF. CDR3 coding DNA: TGTGCCAGCTCGAGGGACAGCTCCTATAATTCACCCCTCCACTTT.

The genes are TRBV5-5 and TRBJ1-1, with D maybe TRBD1 (6 bases). Per germline, CDR1 SGHKS and CDR2 YYEKEE (reference sequence). V gave up 0 bases and J gave up 4 bases, with 13 bases separating them. The CDR3 is 15 residues long. The CDR3 here is CASSLEAGVITEAFF. The CDR3 coding sequence is TGTGCCAGCAGCTTGGAAGCAGGGGTTATCACTGAAGCTTTCTTT.

The chain uses TRBV28 and TRBJ1-2; no firm D call. Germline V CDR1 and CDR2: MDHEN, SYDVKM. V was trimmed by 4 bases and J by 0 bases, leaving 15 bases between them. The CDR3 is 16 residues long. Here the CDR3 DNA reads TGTGCCAGCAGTTGGCAGGCCAGCCCAGCTAACTATGGCTACACCTTC. It specifies CASSWQASPANYGYTF.

A note on this clone: Other DNA sequences in the sample encode the same CDR3. The V call is TRBV12-3 or TRBV12-4, the J call TRBJ2-5; D remains unclear. This CDR3 spans 11 amino acids. Trimming left V 5 bases short and J 5 bases short, with 6 bases between. The CDR3 region has the DNA TGTGCCAGCAGTCTCCGGGAGACCCAGTACTTC. It specifies CASSLRETQYF.

J is TRBJ2-1 and V is TRBV6-2 or TRBV6-3; D remains unclear. Per the germline V gene, CDR1 is MNHEY and CDR2 is SVGEGT. The CDR3 sequence is 13 residues long. V was trimmed by 7 bases and J by 2 bases, leaving 9 bases between them. The CDR3 region has the DNA TGTGCCAGCACCCCAGACACCTACAATGAGCAGTTCTTC. Protein sequence: CASTPDTYNEQFF.

This rearrangement joins TRBV6-2 or TRBV6-3 to TRBJ2-1, with 10 nucleotides matching TRBD2. This CDR3 has 15 amino acids. Losses at the gene ends were 5 bases for V and 3 bases for J; bases not matched to a gene: 4. CDR1 is MNHEY and CDR2 is SVGEGT in the germline V gene. The DNA for the CDR3 is TGTGCCAGCAGTCCCCGACTAGCGGGCTACAATGAGCAGTTCTTC. Protein: CASSPRLAGYNEQFF.

The chain links TRBV5-1 to TRBJ2-3, with D maybe TRBD2 (6 bases). The CDR3 length is 15 residues. V shed 2 bases and J shed 0 bases, with 10 bases lying between them. The germline V gene encodes CDR1 SGHRS and CDR2 YFSETQ. The DNA for the CDR3 is TGCGCCAGCAGCTTCGGCGGGATGAGCACAGATACGCAGTATTTT. It codes for CASSFGGMSTDTQYF.

The V and J genes are TRBV5-4 and TRBJ2-7, with 7 bases that match TRBD1. CDR1 is SGHNT, CDR2 YYREEE, per germline (reference sequence). This CDR3 has 14 amino acids. The ends lost 0 bases at V and 7 bases at J; junction bases unmatched: 7. As DNA, the CDR3 is TGTGCCAGCAGCTTGGCCAGGGGGTCCGAGGAGCAGTACTTC. Translating gives CASSLARGSEEQYF.

This clone was observed a few times. The chain links TRBV7-9 to TRBJ2-3; perhaps TRBD1 as D (5 bases). The germline V and J ends were trimmed by 2 bases and 2 bases, with 14 bases remaining between them. This CDR3 is 16 amino acids long. CDR1 and CDR2 from the germline V gene are SEHNR and FQNEAQ (reference sequence). The CDR3 region has the DNA TGTGCCAGCAGCTTAACAGGTGGCAGGGCCACAGATACGCAGTATTTT. Its translation: CASSLTGGRATDTQYF.

CDR3 coding DNA: TGTGCCAGCAGTGGCCATGGCGGGGACCAAGAGACCCAGTACTTC. Translated, it gives CASSGHGGDQETQYF. The chain couples TRBV6-2 or TRBV6-3 to TRBJ2-5, with D maybe TRBD2 (6 bases). This CDR3 region has 15 residues. The V end was cut by 5 bases, the J end by 0 bases, with 13 bases between. The V gene's germline CDR1 is MNHEY and CDR2 SVGEGT.

This sequence joins TRBV28 and TRBJ2-7, with D perhaps matching TRBD2 (5 bases). Germline V CDR1 and CDR2: MDHEN, SYDVKM. The CDR3 totals 11 residues. V was cut by 6 bases and J by 6 bases, with 9 bases left in between. The CDR3, as DNA: TGTGCCAGCAGGCGGGCAGTCGAGCAGTACTTC. It is translated as CASRRAVEQYF.

The rearrangement uses TRBV5-1 and TRBJ2-1; 8 bases line up with TRBD1. The germline V gene has CDR1 SGHRS and CDR2 YFSETQ. The CDR3 contains 14 residues. V shed 4 bases, J shed 7 bases, and the junction held 7 bases outside the gene matches. The CDR3 loop is CASSPGQGINEQFF. The DNA for the CDR3 is TGCGCCAGCAGCCCCGGACAGGGAATTAATGAGCAGTTCTTC.

The chain links TRBV2 to TRBJ2-6, with no clear D. This CDR3 comprises 14 residues. Germline values: CDR1 SNHLY, CDR2 FYNNEI. Between the trimmed V and J ends, which lost 8 bases and 0 bases, there was a span of 8 bases. This chain's CDR3 is CASQQTSGANVLTF. The CDR3 coding sequence is TGTGCCAGCCAACAGACCTCTGGGGCCAACGTCCTGACTTTC.

The V call is TRBV5-4, the J call TRBJ1-2, with a possible D match to TRBD1 (5 bases). Germline CDR1 and CDR2: SGHNT and YYREEE (reference sequence). V shed 3 bases and J shed 3 bases, with 12 bases lying between them. The CDR3 contains 14 residues. CDR3 DNA: TGTGCCAGCAGCTCATCCGGGACTCACTATGGCTACACCTTC. As protein: CASSSSGTHYGYTF.

The chain is built from TRBV6-2 or TRBV6-3 and TRBJ2-5, with 11 nucleotides matching TRBD2. CDR3 size: 16 residues. Germline V CDR1 and CDR2: MNHEY, SVGEGT. With V trimmed by 6 bases and J by 4 bases, 10 bases remained unmatched. The CDR3 DNA is TGTGCCAGCAGCCCCTATAGCGGGGGGGCCAGAGAGACCCAGTACTTC. It codes for CASSPYSGGARETQYF.

The chain carries TRBV19 and TRBJ1-2, with a possible D match to TRBD1 (5 bases). The CDR3 contains 16 residues. V shed 3 bases and J shed 3 bases, with 17 bases lying between them. CDR1 is LNHDA and CDR2 is SQIVND in the germline V gene (reference sequence). The CDR3 sequence: CASSMPHLTGDYGYTF. The CDR3 DNA sequence: TGTGCCAGTAGTATGCCCCACCTTACAGGTGACTATGGCTACACCTTC.

A remark on this clone: One junction end does not reproduce the germline sequence, and a read error may be involved. The chain is built from TRBV5-1 and TRBJ2-1, with 7 bases aligning to TRBD1. CDR1 SGHRS and CDR2 YFSETQ come from the germline V gene. CDR3 length: 15 residues. CDR3 sequence: CASGSGTVSYNERFF. The CDR3 coding sequence is TGCGCCAGTGGTTCCGGGACAGTATCCTACAATGAGCGGTTCTTC.

A few counts support this clone. The gene calls are TRBV19 and TRBJ2-5; TRBD1 matches at 8 bases. V shed 6 bases, J shed 7 bases, and the junction held 10 bases outside the gene matches. The CDR3 consists of 14 residues. Per germline, CDR1 LNHDA and CDR2 SQIVND (reference sequence). The CDR3 sequence: CASRSGTGGTTQYF. In DNA form, the CDR3 reads TGTGCCAGTAGATCCGGGACAGGTGGGACGACCCAGTACTTC.

The V gene is TRBV28, the J gene TRBJ2-3; TRBD2 is a possible D gene (6 bases). Germline V lookup: CDR1 MDHEN, CDR2 SYDVKM. The CDR3 extends over 17 amino acids. Trimming stripped 3 bases from V and 0 bases from J, with 16 bases between. CDR3 amino acids: CASSLGLGGTSTDTQYF. Here the CDR3 DNA reads TGTGCCAGCAGTTTGGGACTTGGGGGAACTAGCACAGATACGCAGTATTTT.

The chain employs TRBV6-2 or TRBV6-3 and TRBJ2-7; no reliable D call. Germline V gene lookup returns CDR1 MNHEY and CDR2 SVGEGT. This CDR3 is built from 12 residues. Trimming removed 2 bases from V and 4 bases from J, with 6 bases in between. The CDR3 bases are TGTGCCAGCAGTTACGGCTGGTACGAGCAGTACTTC. Residues: CASSYGWYEQYF.

V and J are TRBV6-2 or TRBV6-3 and TRBJ2-1, with 10 bases lining up with TRBD2. Germline V gene sequence: CDR1 MNHEY, CDR2 SVGEGT. The CDR3 loop spans 15 amino acids. The V and J ends lost 6 bases and 10 bases, in that order; junction bases with no gene match: 12. CDR3 region: CASSQAGGPLGEQFF. The CDR3 nucleotides are TGTGCCAGCAGCCAAGCGGGAGGGCCGCTGGGAGAGCAGTTCTTC.

This sequence joins TRBV29-1 and TRBJ2-5, with D perhaps TRBD1 (6 bases). V was shortened by 3 bases and J by 2 bases, with 16 bases between the two germline ends. CDR3 length equals 15 residues. Germline V gene lookup returns CDR1 SQVTM and CDR2 ANQGSEA. CDR3 loop: CSVDGQPPAQETQYF. In DNA form, the CDR3 reads TGCAGCGTTGACGGACAGCCCCCCGCACAAGAGACCCAGTACTTC.

The gene calls are TRBV12-3 or TRBV12-4 and TRBJ1-5; 8 bases fit TRBD1. Trimming took 3 bases from V and 7 from J; bases not matched to a gene: 2. This CDR3 has 13 residues. The CDR3 DNA reads TGTGCCAGCAGTTTTGACAGGGGACAGCCCCAGCATTTT. Residues: CASSFDRGQPQHF.

CDR3 DNA sequence: TGTGCCATCAGTGAGTCCGGAGCGGGGGGCCCCTACGAGCAGTACTTC. Its translation is CAISESGAGGPYEQYF. The J gene is TRBJ2-7, the V gene TRBV10-3; 9 bases align to TRBD2. This CDR3 has 16 amino acids. CDR1 is ENHRY, CDR2 SYGVKD, per germline. V dropped 0 bases and J dropped 2; count of bases not matched to a gene: 5.

The gene calls are TRBV28 and TRBJ2-2; TRBD2 matches at 8 bases. The CDR3 totals 15 residues. The junction had 4 bases not matched to a gene; V was cut back by 2 bases and J by 5 bases. Germline V lookup: CDR1 MDHEN, CDR2 SYDVKM. CDR3 in DNA: TGTGCCAGCAGTTTACCGGGACTAGGGACCGGGGAGCTGTTTTTT. Its translation is CASSLPGLGTGELFF.

Points on this clone: Other DNA sequences in this sample translate to the same CDR3. The V gene is TRBV7-2, the J gene TRBJ2-1; 9 bases are shared with TRBD1. The CDR3 extends over 15 amino acids. Germline CDR1 SGHTA, CDR2 FQGNSA. Losses at the gene ends were 3 bases for V and 0 bases for J; bases not matched to a gene: 0. The CDR3: CASSLDRGSYNEQFF. CDR3 sequence (DNA): TGTGCCAGCAGCTTGGACAGGGGCTCCTACAATGAGCAGTTCTTC.

This chain uses TRBV6-2 or TRBV6-3 with TRBJ2-2; D is perhaps TRBD1 (6 bases). The ends were cut back, 5 bases at V and 5 bases at J, with 12 bases in the middle. Germline V gene lookup returns CDR1 MNHEY and CDR2 SVGEGT. The CDR3 contains 14 residues. The DNA for the CDR3 is TGTGCCAGCAGTGGGACAAGGTCGACCGGGGAGCTGTTTTTT. Encoded protein: CASSGTRSTGELFF.

The V call is TRBV24-1, the J call TRBJ1-1; 11 positions agree with TRBD1. The junction had 9 bases not matched to a gene; V was cut back by 2 bases and J by 2 bases. The CDR3 spans 18 residues. Germline assignment: CDR1 KGHDR and CDR2 SFDVKD. The CDR3 coding sequence is TGTGCCACCAGTGATTATTTCGGGACAGGGGGACCTAACACTGAAGCTTTCTTT. This codes for CATSDYFGTGGPNTEAFF.

The rearrangement joins TRBV9 to TRBJ1-3; TRBD1 might be the D (6 bases). V was trimmed by 6 bases and J by 4 bases, leaving 14 bases between them. The germline V gene encodes CDR1 SGDLS and CDR2 YYNGEE. The CDR3 is 14 residues long. The CDR3, as DNA: TGTGCCAGCACCAGGACAGCGTCGGGAAACACCATATATTTT. Its protein is CASTRTASGNTIYF. Complete variable domain (other parts from reference TRBV9 and TRBJ1-3): DSGVTQTPKHLITATGQRVTLRCSPRSGDLSVYWYQQSLDQGLQFLIQYYNGEERAKGNILERFSAQQFPDLHSELNLSSLELGDSALYFCASTRTASGNTIYFGEGSWLTVV.

The chain combines TRBV5-1 with TRBJ2-3; 9 bases line up with TRBD2. Germline assignment: CDR1 SGHRS and CDR2 YFSETQ. V lost 1 base, J lost 3 bases, and 9 bases stayed unmatched. The CDR3 covers 17 residues. CDR3 in DNA: TGCGCCAGCAGCTTGTATCTGGCGGGAGGGCAGACAGATACGCAGTATTTT. It encodes CASSLYLAGGQTDTQYF.

Notes on this clone: The same CDR3 can be traced to other DNA sequences in this sample. This CDR3 is CATSRDLAGDQPQHF. The CDR3 DNA reads as TGTGCCACCAGCAGAGATCTGGCAGGGGATCAGCCCCAGCATTTT. V usage is TRBV15 and J usage is TRBJ1-5; TRBD1 is a possible D gene (6 bases). Germline V gives CDR1 LNHNV, CDR2 YYDKDF (reference sequence). Trimming stripped 0 bases from V and 5 bases from J, with 11 bases between. The CDR3 extends over 15 amino acids.

The chain uses TRBV20-1 and TRBJ2-7; the match to TRBD1 covers 7 bases. The CDR3 contains 13 residues. Germline values: CDR1 DFQATT, CDR2 SNEGSKA (reference sequence). The V segment lost 3 bases and the J segment 3 bases; nucleotides outside the gene matches: 5. The CDR3 DNA reads TGCAGTGCTAGTGGCGGACAGGACTACGAGCAGTACTTC. Its translation: CSASGGQDYEQYF.